The rows below give T cell receptor beta chains drawn from one sample of a study of OX40 agonist ivuxolimab in advanced cancers. Assay used: immunoSEQ multiplex PCR; TCRdb lists only in-frame clones, some missing. Among about 26,000 clones listed, 76% were seen once. The sequences come from CD4+ or CD8+ T cells sorted from blood, collected in a trial of the OX40 agonist ivuxolimab. These receptors were obtained from an adult with an advanced solid tumor such as melanoma, head and neck, liver or kidney cancer. CDR3s include the opening cysteine and the closing phenylalanine or tryptophan. A D gene is named only where the DNA matches it firmly. Clone size appears in some rows only: once, few, many, or a class for an expanded clone.

V gene: TRBV29-1; clone size: few; J gene: TRBJ1-5; D gene: NA; CDR3 protein: CSVVEQGYSNQPQHF; CDR3 DNA: TGCAGCGTTGTTGAACAGGGCTATAGCAATCAGCCCCAGCATTTT
V gene: TRBV5-4; clone size: NA; J gene: TRBJ1-5; D gene: NA; CDR3 protein: CARSPQDSNSNQPQHF; CDR3 DNA: TGTGCCAGAAGCCCCCAGGACAGCAATAGCAATCAGCCCCAGCATTTT
V gene: TRBV4-3; clone size: NA; J gene: TRBJ2-5; D gene: NA; CDR3 protein: CASSEHLQGGREKETQYF; CDR3 DNA: TGCGCCAGCAGCGAACACCTACAGGGTGGGAGGGAGAAAGAGACCCAGTACTTC
V gene: TRBV6-6; clone size: NA; J gene: TRBJ1-2; D gene: NA; CDR3 protein: CASSLAGGGGYTF; CDR3 DNA: TGTGCCAGCAGTTTGGCAGGAGGGGGGGGCTACACCTTC
V gene: TRBV5-6; clone size: NA; J gene: TRBJ2-7; D gene: NA; CDR3 protein: CASSFGLARYEQYF; CDR3 DNA: TGTGCCAGCAGCTTTGGCCTAGCGCGCTACGAGCAGTACTTC
V gene: TRBV4-1; clone size: NA; J gene: TRBJ2-1; D gene: NA; CDR3 protein: CASSQPLRGEQFF; CDR3 DNA: TGCGCCAGCAGCCAACCCCTCCGCGGTGAGCAGTTCTTC
V gene: TRBV5-1; clone size: NA; J gene: TRBJ2-5; D gene: NA; CDR3 protein: CASSWGPGLGQETQYF; CDR3 DNA: TGCGCCAGCAGCTGGGGCCCGGGACTGGGACAAGAGACCCAGTACTTC
V gene: TRBV12-5; clone size: NA; J gene: TRBJ1-5; D gene: NA; CDR3 protein: CASGLVTGLNQPQHF; CDR3 DNA: TGTGCTAGTGGTTTGGTTACAGGGCTTAATCAGCCCCAGCATTTT
V gene: TRBV11-3; clone size: NA; J gene: TRBJ2-1; D gene: TRBD2; CDR3 protein: CASSPTSGGGMQQFF; CDR3 DNA: TGTGCCAGCAGCCCAACTAGCGGGGGGGGTATGCAACAGTTCTTC
V gene: TRBV28; clone size: NA; J gene: TRBJ1-4; D gene: NA; CDR3 protein: CASTGDRGQLFF; CDR3 DNA: TGTGCCAGCACCGGAGATCGGGGACAACTGTTTTTT
V gene: TRBV13; clone size: NA; J gene: TRBJ2-3; D gene: NA; CDR3 protein: CASSLGSRGDTQYF; CDR3 DNA: TGTGCCAGCAGCTTAGGCTCACGAGGGGATACGCAGTATTTT
V gene: TRBV18; clone size: NA; J gene: TRBJ2-2; D gene: NA; CDR3 protein: CASSVGDKSTGELFF; CDR3 DNA: TGTGCCAGCTCAGTTGGGGACAAATCGACCGGGGAGCTGTTTTTT
V gene: TRBV6-6; clone size: NA; J gene: TRBJ2-7; D gene: NA; CDR3 protein: CASRRGGEQYF; CDR3 DNA: TGTGCCAGCAGGAGGGGAGGCGAGCAGTACTTC
V gene: TRBV7-2; clone size: NA; J gene: TRBJ2-5; D gene: NA; CDR3 protein: CASSSRSQETQYF; CDR3 DNA: TGTGCCAGCAGCTCGAGGTCACAAGAGACCCAGTACTTC
V gene: TRBV5-1; clone size: NA; J gene: TRBJ2-2; D gene: TRBD1; CDR3 protein: CASSPSGQGPGELFF; CDR3 DNA: TGCGCCAGCAGCCCTTCCGGACAGGGTCCCGGGGAGCTGTTTTTT
V gene: TRBV6-5; clone size: NA; J gene: TRBJ1-6; D gene: NA; CDR3 protein: CASSPLTRSGSPLHF; CDR3 DNA: TGTGCCAGCAGTCCACTGACAAGGTCGGGATCACCCCTCCACTTT
V gene: TRBV6-1; clone size: NA; J gene: TRBJ1-6; D gene: NA; CDR3 protein: CASSGTHTGGSYNSPLHF; CDR3 DNA: TGTGCCAGCAGTGGGACGCATACGGGCGGGTCCTATAATTCACCCCTCCACTTT
V gene: TRBV2; clone size: NA; J gene: TRBJ1-2; D gene: NA; CDR3 protein: CASSEDGYSGGYTF; CDR3 DNA: TGTGCCAGCAGTGAAGACGGCTACTCGGGGGGCTACACCTTC
V gene: TRBV6-5; clone size: NA; J gene: TRBJ2-1; D gene: TRBD2; CDR3 protein: CASSIGLAGEQFF; CDR3 DNA: TGTGCCAGCAGTATCGGACTAGCGGGGGAGCAGTTCTTC
V gene: TRBV28; clone size: NA; J gene: TRBJ1-2; D gene: NA; CDR3 protein: CASSISTGSGGYTF; CDR3 DNA: TGTGCCAGCAGTATCTCCACAGGGTCCGGCGGCTACACCTTC
V gene: TRBV6-6; clone size: NA; J gene: TRBJ2-6; D gene: NA; CDR3 protein: CASSLWIAGANVLTF; CDR3 DNA: TGTGCCAGCAGCCTTTGGATAGCTGGGGCCAACGTCCTGACTTTC
V gene: TRBV6-6; clone size: NA; J gene: TRBJ1-5; D gene: NA; CDR3 protein: CASRPRDNQPQHF; CDR3 DNA: TGTGCCAGCAGACCCAGGGACAATCAGCCCCAGCATTTT
V gene: TRBV5-1; clone size: NA; J gene: TRBJ1-1; D gene: NA; CDR3 protein: CASSLDFGGRKNTEAFF; CDR3 DNA: TGCGCCAGCAGCTTGGATTTTGGGGGGCGTAAGAACACTGAAGCTTTCTTT
V gene: TRBV4-3; clone size: NA; J gene: TRBJ2-3; D gene: TRBD1; CDR3 protein: CASSQEGQHTQYF; CDR3 DNA: TGCGCCAGCAGCCAAGAGGGACAGCATACGCAGTATTTT
V gene: TRBV6-5; clone size: NA; J gene: TRBJ2-5; D gene: NA; CDR3 protein: CASRLRILGEVTQYF; CDR3 DNA: TGTGCCAGCAGGCTCCGGATCCTAGGGGAAGTGACCCAGTACTTC
V gene: TRBV6-5; clone size: NA; J gene: TRBJ2-7; D gene: NA; CDR3 protein: CASSPPHSYEQYF; CDR3 DNA: TGTGCCAGCAGTCCCCCCCATAGTTACGAGCAGTACTTC
V gene: TRBV7-2; clone size: NA; J gene: TRBJ1-3; D gene: NA; CDR3 protein: CASSPGDFASGNTIYF; CDR3 DNA: TGTGCCAGCAGTCCCGGGGACTTCGCCTCTGGAAACACCATATATTTT
V gene: TRBV7-9; clone size: NA; J gene: TRBJ1-5; D gene: NA; CDR3 protein: CASSLADSNQPQHF; CDR3 DNA: TGTGCCAGCAGCTTAGCCGACAGTAATCAGCCCCAGCATTTT
V gene: TRBV6-1; clone size: NA; J gene: TRBJ1-1; D gene: TRBD1; CDR3 protein: CASSRTGSGNTEAFF; CDR3 DNA: TGTGCCAGCAGTCGGACAGGGTCGGGGAACACTGAAGCTTTCTTT
V gene: TRBV19; clone size: NA; J gene: TRBJ1-1; D gene: TRBD1; CDR3 protein: CASSIRGQGPTEAFF; CDR3 DNA: TGTGCCAGTAGTATAAGGGGACAGGGACCCACTGAAGCTTTCTTT
V gene: TRBV5-1; clone size: few; J gene: TRBJ2-2; D gene: NA; CDR3 protein: CASSPTGRPRTGELFF; CDR3 DNA: TGCGCCAGCAGCCCGACAGGCAGGCCCAGGACCGGGGAGCTGTTTTTT
V gene: TRBV6-5; clone size: few; J gene: TRBJ1-1; D gene: NA; CDR3 protein: CASSYSESKNTEAFF; CDR3 DNA: TGTGCCAGCAGTTACTCGGAGTCGAAGAACACTGAAGCTTTCTTT
V gene: TRBV5-6; clone size: NA; J gene: TRBJ2-5; D gene: NA; CDR3 protein: CASTNWGGEGETQYF; CDR3 DNA: TGTGCCAGCACCAATTGGGGCGGGGAAGGAGAGACCCAGTACTTC
V gene: TRBV18; clone size: NA; J gene: TRBJ2-1; D gene: TRBD1; CDR3 protein: CASSPWAGGNNEQFF; CDR3 DNA: TGTGCCAGCTCACCATGGGCAGGGGGCAACAATGAGCAGTTCTTC
V gene: TRBV7-9; clone size: NA; J gene: TRBJ2-7; D gene: NA; CDR3 protein: CASSPGGGWSDLYF; CDR3 DNA: TGTGCCAGCAGCCCCGGGGGCGGATGGTCGGACTTGTACTTC
V gene: TRBV23-1; clone size: few; J gene: TRBJ2-3; D gene: NA; CDR3 protein: CASSQTTEAGQVSTDTQYF; CDR3 DNA: TGCGCCAGCAGTCAAACGACTGAAGCGGGACAGGTTAGCACAGATACGCAGTATTTT
V gene: TRBV18; clone size: NA; J gene: TRBJ2-5; D gene: TRBD1; CDR3 protein: CASSGTGGTETQYF; CDR3 DNA: TGTGCCAGCTCAGGGACAGGGGGCACAGAGACCCAGTACTTC
V gene: TRBV7-2; clone size: few; J gene: TRBJ1-5; D gene: NA; CDR3 protein: CASSLPGGTYQPQHF; CDR3 DNA: TGTGCCAGCAGCTTACCAGGAGGGACATATCAGCCCCAGCATTTT
V gene: TRBV5-6; clone size: few; J gene: TRBJ2-6; D gene: NA; CDR3 protein: CASSLGPRLGANVLTF; CDR3 DNA: TGTGCCAGCAGCTTAGGACCGAGGCTAGGGGCCAACGTCCTGACTTTC
V gene: TRBV19; clone size: NA; J gene: TRBJ1-4; D gene: TRBD1; CDR3 protein: CASSANRGSNEKLFF; CDR3 DNA: TGTGCCAGTAGTGCTAACAGGGGATCTAATGAAAAACTGTTTTTT
V gene: TRBV5-6; clone size: NA; J gene: TRBJ2-3; D gene: NA; CDR3 protein: CASSSARGDTQYF; CDR3 DNA: TGTGCCAGCAGCTCCGCGCGGGGAGATACGCAGTATTTT
V gene: TRBV9; clone size: NA; J gene: TRBJ1-5; D gene: NA; CDR3 protein: CASSVVERVQPQHF; CDR3 DNA: TGTGCCAGCAGCGTAGTGGAGAGGGTTCAGCCCCAGCATTTT